The sequence of this T cell receptor beta chain was determined in a study of identical twins (dated by TCRdb to about 2016). As for the study more broadly: The study deep-sequenced TCR alpha and beta repertoires from monozygotic twins, unrelated adults of various ages and cord blood to test whether fetal clonotypes persist. To rule out contamination, the twin experiments were replicated at different times with different library preparation protocols.

Every donor in the study was a healthy Caucasian. The twin cohort consisted of three pairs of female monozygotic twins, all aged roughly 18 to 30 years. RNA for TCR libraries was isolated from peripheral blood mononuclear cells. Comments on this clonotype: Its antigen is currently not known. Base-call qualities are not available, and no considerably larger clone is one nucleotide away.

The method behind the library was 5' RACE. The reads were generated on an Illumina HiSeq 2000. A universal primer binding site was added through template switching, and the final cDNA carried a unique molecular identifier so that TCR cDNA molecules could be counted accurately. Specific primers in the conserved constant-segment region were used to synthesize first-strand cDNA for the TCR alpha and beta chains. To control for contamination, each cDNA library was double barcoded with a SMART-Mk sample barcode plus Illumina barcodes. TruSeq adapter sequences and Illumina sample barcodes were added in two successive PCR steps. The Illumina HiSeq platform was used with custom primers to sequence TCR alpha and beta cDNA libraries. The study's own analysis went as follows. Raw reads were processed with MiGEC to extract unique molecular identifiers, and MiXCR was used to determine CDR3 positions. For each individual, recombination models were inferred using an EM algorithm with the repgenHMM and IGoR tools. Shared clonotype analysis was performed with the tcR package in R, normalizing sharing by the product of cloneset sizes. To study raw recombination free of thymic and clonal selection effects, out-of-frame nonproductive sequences were analyzed. TCRdb trimmed public reads at Q25 via fastp, called clones via MiXCR and kept in-frame beta chains. Each record represents a unique CDR3 protein, reported with the most common genes and DNA among its rows. What appears here as the V and J calls and clone size reflects TCRdb's work, not the paper's. Counted in this sample were roughly 750,000 distinct CDR3 sequences; about 20% of them appeared once. Together, the top ten hold around 4.4% of the sample.

A distance of 14 bases separates the germline ends of V and J, which lose 4 bases and 4 bases respectively. The CDR3 runs 15 amino acids, cysteine and phenylalanine included. The sequence is cut down to CDR3 DNA, 45 bases in frame from base 1. According to the germline V gene, CDR1 reads SGHTA and CDR2 reads FQGTGA. The full study reports these points: Out-of-frame TCR alpha sequences shared between twins showed an excess of low generation-probability sequences compared with coincidental sharing between unrelated individuals. Conclusions relied on cross-sectional statistical analysis, since the same donors could not be followed over many years. In monozygotic twins, recombination models systematically underestimated out-of-frame TCR alpha sharing, but the models matched the sharing seen between unrelated individuals. Zero-insertion analyses could be partly confounded by invariant T cells such as MAIT and iNKT, although diverse VJ usage argued against such confounding for most clonotypes. Abundant cord blood beta clonotypes carried fewer insertions; young adult naive repertoires showed a weaker similar trend, while memory repertoires showed none. A weaker excess of twin sharing was found in beta out-of-frame sequences because the signal-to-noise ratio was lowered by fewer shared sequences.

The data also belong to a second study, concerning T cells expressing NK-cell markers. From the second report: About eight donors provided sorted CD3+CD56+NKG2C+, CD3+CD56+NKG2C- and CD3+CD56-NKG2C+ T-cell subsets, whose TCR beta-chain repertoires were profiled. Of the eight sequenced donors, seven were found to be HCMV-seropositive and one was found to be HCMV-seronegative. To restrict sorting to alphabetaTCR-expressing T cells, an anti-gammadeltaTCR antibody was added in several experiments. In over 5 donors, the dominant CD3+CD56+NKG2C+ clonotypes were among the top 10 CD8+ clonotypes and accounted for about 1.0-7.5% of CD8+ T cells. Those dominant clonotypes were again the most abundant among CD3+CD56-NKG2C+ cells in a handful of donors, at about 28.3-60.1%. Whether the expanded NKG2C-expressing T cell clones were specific for HCMV antigens remained unclear. The study sequenced eight donors, all healthy volunteers chosen at random: three men and five women. To determine HCMV serostatus, a commercial ELISA kit was used to detect HCMV-specific IgG in serum. For several donors, bulk peripheral blood T-cell repertoires were also sequenced from unsorted PBMC. MIGEC was used to demultiplex reads and group the reads by UMI, and MiTCR was used to assemble and quantify clonotypes. To remove erroneous sequences, TCR cDNA sequences were retained only when supported by two or more reads. The tcR package was used for downstream repertoire analysis, with clonotypes matched between fractions based on CDR3 nucleotide sequence plus V segment. VDJmatch was used to annotate antigen specificity against VDJdb, with one amino acid substitution in CDR3 permitted.

The chain is made from TRBV7-3 and TRBJ2-1; TRBD2 is perhaps the D gene, given 6 matching bases. The receptor's source is a woman aged 18-29 years in good health. Specimen: PBMCs. CDR3 sequence: CASSSGAGQYNEQFF. In nucleotide form, the sequence is TGTGCCAGCAGCTCAGGCGCGGGGCAATACAATGAGCAGTTCTTC.